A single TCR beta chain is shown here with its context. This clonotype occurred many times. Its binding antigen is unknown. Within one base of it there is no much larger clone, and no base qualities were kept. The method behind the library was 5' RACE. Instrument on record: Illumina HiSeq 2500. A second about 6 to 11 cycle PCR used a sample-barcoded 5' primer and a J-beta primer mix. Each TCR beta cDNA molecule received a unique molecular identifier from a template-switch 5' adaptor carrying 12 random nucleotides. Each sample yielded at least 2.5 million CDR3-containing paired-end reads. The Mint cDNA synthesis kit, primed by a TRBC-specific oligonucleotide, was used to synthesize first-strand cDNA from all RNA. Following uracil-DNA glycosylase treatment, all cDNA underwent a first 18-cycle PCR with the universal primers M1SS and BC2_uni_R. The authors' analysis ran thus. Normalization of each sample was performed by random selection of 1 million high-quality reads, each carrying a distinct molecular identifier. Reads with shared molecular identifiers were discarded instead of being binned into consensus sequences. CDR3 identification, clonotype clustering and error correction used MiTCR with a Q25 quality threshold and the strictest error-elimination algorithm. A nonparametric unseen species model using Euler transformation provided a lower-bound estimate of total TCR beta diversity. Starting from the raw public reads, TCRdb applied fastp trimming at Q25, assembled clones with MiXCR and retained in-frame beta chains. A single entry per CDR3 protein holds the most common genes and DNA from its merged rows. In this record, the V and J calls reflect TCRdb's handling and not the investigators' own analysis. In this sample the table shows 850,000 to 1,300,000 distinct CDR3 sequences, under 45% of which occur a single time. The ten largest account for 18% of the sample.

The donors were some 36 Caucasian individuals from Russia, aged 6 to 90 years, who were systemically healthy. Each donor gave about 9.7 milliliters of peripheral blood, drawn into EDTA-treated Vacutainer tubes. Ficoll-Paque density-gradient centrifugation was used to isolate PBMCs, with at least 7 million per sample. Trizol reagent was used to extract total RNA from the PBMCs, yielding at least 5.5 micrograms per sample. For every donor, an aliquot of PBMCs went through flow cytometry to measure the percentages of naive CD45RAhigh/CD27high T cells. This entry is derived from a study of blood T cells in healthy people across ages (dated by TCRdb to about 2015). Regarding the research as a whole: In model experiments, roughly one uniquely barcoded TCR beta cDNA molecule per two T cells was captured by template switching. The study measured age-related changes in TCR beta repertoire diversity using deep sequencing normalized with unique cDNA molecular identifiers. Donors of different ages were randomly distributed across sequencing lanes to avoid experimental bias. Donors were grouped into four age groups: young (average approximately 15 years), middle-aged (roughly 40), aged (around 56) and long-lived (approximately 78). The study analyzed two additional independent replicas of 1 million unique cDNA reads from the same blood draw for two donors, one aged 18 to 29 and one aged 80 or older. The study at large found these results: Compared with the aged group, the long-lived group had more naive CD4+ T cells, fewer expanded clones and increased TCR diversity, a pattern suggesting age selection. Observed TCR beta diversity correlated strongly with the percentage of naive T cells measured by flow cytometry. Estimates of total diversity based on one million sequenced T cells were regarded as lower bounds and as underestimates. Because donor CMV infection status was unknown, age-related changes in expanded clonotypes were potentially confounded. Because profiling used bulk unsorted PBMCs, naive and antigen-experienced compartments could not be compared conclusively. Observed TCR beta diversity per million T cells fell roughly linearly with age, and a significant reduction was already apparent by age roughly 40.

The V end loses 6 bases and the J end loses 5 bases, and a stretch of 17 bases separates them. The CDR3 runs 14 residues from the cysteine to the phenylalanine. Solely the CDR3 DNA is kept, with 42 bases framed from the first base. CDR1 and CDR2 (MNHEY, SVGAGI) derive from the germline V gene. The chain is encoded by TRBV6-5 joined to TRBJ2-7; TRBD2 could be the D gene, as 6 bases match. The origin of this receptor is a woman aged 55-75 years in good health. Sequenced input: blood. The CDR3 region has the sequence CASRGILALDEQYF. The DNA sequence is TGTGCCAGCAGAGGGATACTAGCTCTGGACGAGCAGTACTTC.